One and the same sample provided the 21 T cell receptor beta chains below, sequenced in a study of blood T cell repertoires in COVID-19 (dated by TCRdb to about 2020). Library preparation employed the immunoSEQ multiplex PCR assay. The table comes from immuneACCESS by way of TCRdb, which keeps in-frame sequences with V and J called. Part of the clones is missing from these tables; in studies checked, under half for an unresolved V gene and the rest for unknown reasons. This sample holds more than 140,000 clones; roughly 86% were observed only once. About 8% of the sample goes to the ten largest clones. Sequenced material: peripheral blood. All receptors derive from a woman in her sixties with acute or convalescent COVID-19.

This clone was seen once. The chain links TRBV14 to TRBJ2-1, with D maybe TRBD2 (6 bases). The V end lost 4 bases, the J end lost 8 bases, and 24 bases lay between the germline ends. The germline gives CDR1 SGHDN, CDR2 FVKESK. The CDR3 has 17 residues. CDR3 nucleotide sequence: TGTGCCAGCAGCCCAGGGAGGTATCGAACCAGTTTCGATGAGCAGTTCTTC. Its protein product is CASSPGRYRTSFDEQFF.

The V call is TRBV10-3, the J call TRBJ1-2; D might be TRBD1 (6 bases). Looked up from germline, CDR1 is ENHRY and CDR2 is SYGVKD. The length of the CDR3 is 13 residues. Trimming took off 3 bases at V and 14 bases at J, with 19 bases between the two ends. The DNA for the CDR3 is TGTGCCATCAGTGAAGGGTACAGGGATCGAGGGACCTTC. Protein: CAISEGYRDRGTF.

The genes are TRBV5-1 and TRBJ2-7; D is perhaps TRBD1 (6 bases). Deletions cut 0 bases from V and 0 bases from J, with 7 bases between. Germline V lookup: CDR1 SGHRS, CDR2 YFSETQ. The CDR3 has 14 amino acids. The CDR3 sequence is CASSLDRDSYEQYF. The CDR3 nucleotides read TGCGCCAGCAGCTTGGACAGGGACTCCTACGAGCAGTACTTC.

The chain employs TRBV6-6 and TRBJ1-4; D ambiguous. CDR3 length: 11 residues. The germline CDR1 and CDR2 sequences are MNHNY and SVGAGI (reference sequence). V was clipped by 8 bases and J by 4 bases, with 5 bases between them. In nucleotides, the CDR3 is TGTGCCAGCGGCAGTAATGAAAAACTGTTTTTT. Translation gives CASGSNEKLFF.

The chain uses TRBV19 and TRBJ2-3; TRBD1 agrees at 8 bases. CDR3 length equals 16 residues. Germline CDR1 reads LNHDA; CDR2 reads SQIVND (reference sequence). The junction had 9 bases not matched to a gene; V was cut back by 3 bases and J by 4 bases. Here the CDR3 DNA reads TGTGCCAGTAGTATTTTGGGACAGGCCAGCGCAGATACGCAGTATTTT. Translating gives CASSILGQASADTQYF.

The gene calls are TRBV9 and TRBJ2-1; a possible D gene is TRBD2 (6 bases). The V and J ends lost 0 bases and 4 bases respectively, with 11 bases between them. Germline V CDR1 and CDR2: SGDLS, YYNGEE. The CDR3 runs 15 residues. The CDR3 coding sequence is TGTGCCAGCAGCGTAGGAGCGGGCGCATACAATGAGCAGTTCTTC. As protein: CASSVGAGAYNEQFF.

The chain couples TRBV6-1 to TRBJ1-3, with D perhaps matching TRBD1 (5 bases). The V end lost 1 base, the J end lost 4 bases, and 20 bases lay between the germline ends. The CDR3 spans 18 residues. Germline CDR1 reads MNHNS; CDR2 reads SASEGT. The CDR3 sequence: CASSEGESGGIIGNTIYF. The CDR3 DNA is TGTGCCAGCAGTGAAGGGGAAAGCGGGGGGATAATAGGAAACACCATATATTTT.

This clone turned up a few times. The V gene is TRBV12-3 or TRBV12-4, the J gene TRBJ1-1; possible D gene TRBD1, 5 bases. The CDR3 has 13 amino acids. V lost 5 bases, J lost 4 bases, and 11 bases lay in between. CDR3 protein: CASSPRQITEAFF. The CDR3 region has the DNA TGTGCCAGCAGTCCCCGACAGATCACTGAAGCTTTCTTT.

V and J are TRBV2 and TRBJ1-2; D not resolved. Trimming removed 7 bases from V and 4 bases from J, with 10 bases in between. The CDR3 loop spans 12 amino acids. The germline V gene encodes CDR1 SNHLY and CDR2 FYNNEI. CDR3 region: CASTRLSYGYTF. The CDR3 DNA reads TGTGCCAGCACCCGACTGAGCTATGGCTACACCTTC.

CDR3 loop: CASRKGTNYGYTF. CDR3 bases: TGTGCCAGCAGGAAGGGGACTAACTATGGCTACACCTTC. This chain uses TRBV6-5 with TRBJ1-2; maybe TRBD1 (5 bases). V lost 6 bases to trimming and J lost 0 bases, with 8 bases between them. Germline V gives CDR1 MNHEY, CDR2 SVGAGI. The CDR3 consists of 13 residues.

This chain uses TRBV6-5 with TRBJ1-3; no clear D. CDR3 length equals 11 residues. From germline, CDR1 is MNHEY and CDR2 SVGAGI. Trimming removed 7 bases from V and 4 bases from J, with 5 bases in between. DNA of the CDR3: TGTGCCAGCATTTTAGGAAACACCATATATTTT. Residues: CASILGNTIYF.

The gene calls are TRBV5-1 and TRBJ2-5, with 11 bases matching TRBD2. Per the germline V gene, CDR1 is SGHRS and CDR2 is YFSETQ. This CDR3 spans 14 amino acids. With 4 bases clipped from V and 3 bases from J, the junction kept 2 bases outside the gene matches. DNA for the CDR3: TGCGCCAGCAGCCCTAGCGGGGGGAAAGAGACCCAGTACTTC. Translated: CASSPSGGKETQYF.

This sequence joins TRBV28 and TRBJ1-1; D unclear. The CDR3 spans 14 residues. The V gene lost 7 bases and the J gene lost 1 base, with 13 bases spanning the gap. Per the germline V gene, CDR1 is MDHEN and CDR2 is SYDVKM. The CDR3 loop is CASTFRRGNTEAFF. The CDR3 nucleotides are TGTGCCAGCACCTTCAGACGAGGGAACACTGAAGCTTTCTTT.

CDR3 DNA sequence: TGTGCCAGCAGCCAATCGGGACAGAACTATGGCTACACCTTC. Translation: CASSQSGQNYGYTF. This rearrangement joins TRBV3-1 (or the pseudogene TRBV3-2) to TRBJ1-2; 7 bases align to TRBD1. This CDR3 comprises 14 residues. V lost 2 bases, J lost 2 bases, and 2 bases stayed unmatched. From germline, CDR1 is LGHDT and CDR2 YNNKEL (reference sequence).

In nucleotides, the CDR3 is TGTGCCAGCAGACCCCCACAGGGGGATGGGGGCACCGGGGAGCTGTTTTTT. Its protein is CASRPPQGDGGTGELFF. This sequence joins TRBV28 and TRBJ2-2; 8 nucleotides match TRBD1. Germline CDR1 and CDR2: MDHEN and SYDVKM. J was trimmed by 4 bases and V by 6 bases; bases with no gene match: 13. The CDR3 totals 17 residues.

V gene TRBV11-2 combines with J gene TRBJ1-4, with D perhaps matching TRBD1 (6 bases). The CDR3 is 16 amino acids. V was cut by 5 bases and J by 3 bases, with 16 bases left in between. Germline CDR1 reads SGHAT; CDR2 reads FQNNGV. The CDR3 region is CASSHRETGPNEKLFF. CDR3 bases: TGTGCCAGCAGCCACCGTGAGACAGGACCTAATGAAAAACTGTTTTTT.

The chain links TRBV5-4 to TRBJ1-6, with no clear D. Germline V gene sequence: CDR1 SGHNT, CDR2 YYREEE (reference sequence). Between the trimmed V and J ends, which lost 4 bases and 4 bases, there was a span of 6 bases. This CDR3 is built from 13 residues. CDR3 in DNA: TGTGCCAGCAGCACACAGTATAATTCACCCCTCCACTTT. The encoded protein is CASSTQYNSPLHF.

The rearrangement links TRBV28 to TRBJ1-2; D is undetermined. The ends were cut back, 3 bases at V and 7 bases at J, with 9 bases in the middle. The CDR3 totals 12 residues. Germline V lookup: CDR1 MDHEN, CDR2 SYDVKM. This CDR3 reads CASSFGVLGYTF. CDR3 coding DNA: TGTGCCAGCAGTTTCGGTGTTCTTGGCTACACCTTC.

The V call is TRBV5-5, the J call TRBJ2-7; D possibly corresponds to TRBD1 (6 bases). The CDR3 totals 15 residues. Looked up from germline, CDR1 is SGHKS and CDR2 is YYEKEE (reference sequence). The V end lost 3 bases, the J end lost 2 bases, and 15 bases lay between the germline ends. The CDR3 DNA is TGTGCCAGCAGCTCGCCTCAGGGGCGTACCTACGAGCAGTACTTC. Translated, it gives CASSSPQGRTYEQYF.

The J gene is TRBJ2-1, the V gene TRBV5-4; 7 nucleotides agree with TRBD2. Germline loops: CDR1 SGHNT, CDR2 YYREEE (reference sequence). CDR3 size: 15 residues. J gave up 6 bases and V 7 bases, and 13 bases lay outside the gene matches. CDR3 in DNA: TGTGCCAGCGGCGCAAGGGGCGGGAGCTTCAATGAGCAGTTCTTC. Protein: CASGARGGSFNEQFF.

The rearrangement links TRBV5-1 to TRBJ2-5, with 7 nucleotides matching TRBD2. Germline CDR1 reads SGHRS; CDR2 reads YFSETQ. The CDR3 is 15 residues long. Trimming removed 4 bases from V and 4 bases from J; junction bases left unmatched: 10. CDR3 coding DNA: TGCGCCAGCAGCCCTCTACCTGTAGCGGGAGAGACCCAGTACTTC. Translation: CASSPLPVAGETQYF.